This T cell receptor beta chain is from a study of vaccination effects on CD4 cells after COVID-19. Overall study context: Peptide-pool stimulation followed by sequencing identified expanded antigen-specific CD4+ clonotypes in the ViraFEST assay. The second dose preceded post-vaccine samples by a median of 72 days.

The CDR3 loop spans 15 amino acids. The ends were cut back, 3 bases at V and 0 bases at J, with 11 bases in the middle. Germline V lookup: CDR1 MNHEY, CDR2 SMNVEV (reference sequence). Upon completion of approximately ten days in culture, CD4+ T cells were isolated. All study participants received two doses of BNT162b2 or mRNA-1273 vaccine. Concerning this clone: Its antigen remains unknown.

Assay used: immunoSEQ multiplex PCR; TCRdb lists only in-frame clones, some missing. Among approximately 47,000 clones, about 70% were seen once, and the ten largest hold over 6.5%. Study-level points and caveats: Whether induced by infection or by vaccine, clones showed marked clonal contraction late after vaccination.

Specimen: CD4+ T cells from PBMCs cultured without peptide, collected after COVID-19 vaccination. The receptor's source is a human donor who received a COVID-19 vaccine. The chain is built from TRBV27 and TRBJ1-1, with D tentatively TRBD1 (6 bases). CDR3 DNA sequence: TGTGCCAGCAGTTTCCGAAACAGGGTGAACACTGAAGCTTTCTTT. Amino acid sequence: CASSFRNRVNTEAFF.